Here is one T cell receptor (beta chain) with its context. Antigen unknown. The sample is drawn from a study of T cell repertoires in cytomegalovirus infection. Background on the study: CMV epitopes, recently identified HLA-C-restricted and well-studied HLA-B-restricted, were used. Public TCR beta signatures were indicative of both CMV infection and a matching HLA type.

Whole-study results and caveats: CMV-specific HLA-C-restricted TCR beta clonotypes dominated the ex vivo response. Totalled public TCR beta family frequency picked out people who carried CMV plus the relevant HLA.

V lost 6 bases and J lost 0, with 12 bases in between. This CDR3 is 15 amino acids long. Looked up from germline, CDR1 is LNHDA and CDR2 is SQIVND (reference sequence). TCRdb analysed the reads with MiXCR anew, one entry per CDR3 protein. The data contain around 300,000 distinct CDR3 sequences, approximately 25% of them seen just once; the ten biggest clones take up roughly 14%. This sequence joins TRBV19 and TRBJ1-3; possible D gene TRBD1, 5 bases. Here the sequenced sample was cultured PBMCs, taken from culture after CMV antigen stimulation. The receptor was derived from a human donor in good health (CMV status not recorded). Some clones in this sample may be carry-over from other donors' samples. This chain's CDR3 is CASSTGGSSGNTIYF. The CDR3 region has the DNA TGTGCCAGTAGCACGGGGGGGAGCTCTGGAAACACCATATATTTT.